The text below deals with one TCR beta chain. What this receptor recognizes is not known. No qualities accompany the bases; no much larger clone lies one base away. The cohort consisted of 650 to 700 healthy bone marrow donors. At the time of sampling, all cohort members were nominally healthy, though unrecorded immune exposures were likely present. The donor tested CMV seronegative, placing the donor among the approximately 400 seronegative members of the cohort. Every donor gave a peripheral blood sample, and the peripheral blood mononuclear cells from that sample were used for TCR beta sequencing. The Qiagen DNeasy Blood Extraction Kit was used to extract genomic DNA from the blood cell samples. Library preparation was by the immunoSEQ multiplex PCR assay. A mixture of 60 forward primers for TCR Vbeta segments and 13 reverse primers for TCR Jbeta segments was used in the multiplex PCR. The CDR3 region of rearranged TCR beta genes was amplified from genomic DNA by a multiplex PCR assay. On the Illumina HiSeq System, the amplified TCR beta libraries were sequenced as 87-base-pair reads. The original pipeline was this. Across the 500 to 850 repertoires, a later analysis counted tens of millions of unique TCR beta chains, about 10 million of which were shared by at least two donors. Raw reads were error-corrected and collapsed into unique sequences with a nearest-neighbor algorithm that merged closely related sequences to remove PCR and sequencing errors. To assign V, D and J gene segments, CDR3 sequences were aligned to IMGT reference sequences. For a sequence to be retained, at least a six-nucleotide match to both a V gene segment and a J gene segment was required. Rearrangements were called productive when the CDR3 lacked stop codons and stayed in frame with V and J; all others were non-productive. CDR3 was defined according to IMGT convention as the region running from the second conserved V-encoded cysteine to the conserved J-encoded phenylalanine. The earlier analysis of 587 of the donors excluded sequences that lacked an unambiguous match to a single V gene segment. An earlier analysis of a few hundred of the donors called V segments functional above 56.7% productive rearrangements and segregating when the between-donor standard deviation exceeded 5%. A statistical classification framework was developed to diagnose cytomegalovirus status using the catalog of TCR beta chain sequences. V and J gene assignment, in a later analysis, came from comparing TCR nucleotide sequences with IMGT/GENE-DB human TR gene sequences. In a later analysis, CDR3 sequences and most-parsimonious VDJ recombination scenarios were assigned using the TCRdist pipeline. In a later analysis, every TCR beta chain was defined by the combination of its CDR3 amino acid sequence and its V-gene family, and reads without a unique V-gene family were dropped. A later analysis removed 592 highly shared, low-generation-probability nucleotide sequences to deal with suspected cross-contamination and a sequencing artifact. In a later analysis, a clonal expansion index for each public chain was calculated from normalized within-repertoire ranks of inferred template counts. In a later analysis, generation probabilities were computed using a VDJ recombination model fitted to out-of-frame rearrangements, and the results were checked against IGoR. A later analysis scored TCR-TCR, TCR-HLA and TCR-CMV co-occurrence with hypergeometric tests, applying a repertoire-size bias correction to TCR pairs. False discovery rates were estimated in a later analysis by permuting HLA or CMV assignments 20 times. In a later analysis, co-occurring TCRs were grouped with DBSCAN, and TCRdist sequence similarity was added when clustering was performed within HLA-allele-positive subsets. Repertoires with fewer than 30,000 or more than 120,000 public chains were left out of co-occurrence clustering, as were a few repertoires with anomalous nucleotide sharing. TCRdb provides this immuneACCESS table in a form limited to in-frame rearrangements. Some clones are lacking; in checked studies, under half of them reflect an unresolved V gene, and why the rest are absent is not known. V, J and clone size are taken as reported in that table, and D and trimming were inferred from the DNA itself. Present in this sample are 110,000 to 150,000 clones, more than 75% of which were seen just once. The ten biggest clones cover 4.5% to 6.5% of the sample.

The data stem from a study of cytomegalovirus exposure and HLA in healthy donors (TCRdb year 2017). Describing the broader study: According to an earlier analysis of a few hundred of the donors, roughly 180 million T cells yielded 90 million to 130 million unique TCR beta sequences and approximately 300 Gb of sequence data. To study patterns of TCR occurrence, a later analysis re-analyzed previously published TCR beta repertoires from around 700 donors and added high-resolution HLA genotyping. Of the 300 to 450 genotyped donors, 65% to 90% fell in the genetic ancestry cluster associated with self-reported Caucasian donors. An early release that covered about 600 HLA-typed donors contained around 330 gigabases of sequencing data and tens of millions of unique TCR sequences. All discovery cohort repertoires had been generated on a single sequencing platform. Besides the first cohort of roughly 700 subjects, a separate validation cohort made up of over 100 different subjects was used. In the later analysis, no new phenotypic data were used to find candidate immune exposures; instead, reliance was placed on TCR beta sequences and their occurrence across donors. Donor age, sex, ethnicity and CMV serostatus were compiled alongside the repertoire data. On average, around 240,000 unique TCR beta nucleotide sequences were sequenced per donor among a few hundred genotyped donors of the cohort, with 15% to 20% of those sequences being non-productive. HLA typing covered class I and class II loci at four-digit resolution. Typing coverage varied by locus: roughly 629-640 donors for A, B, C, DRB1 and DQB1; more than 500 for DQA1; more than 600 for DPA1; roughly 450 for DPB1. Four to six DR-DQ haplotypes were handled as single units for association and clustering, since linkage in the cohort was strong. In an earlier analysis of roughly 540 of the donors, high-throughput TCR beta sequencing was used to judge whether each TCR beta V gene segment behaved as functional or pseudogenic. Genome-wide SNP genotypes for about 65% of the 666 donors were used in a later genetic analysis, which treated that subset as a discovery cohort. To predict cytomegalovirus infection status, the study brought together high-throughput TCR immunosequencing, statistical association of individual TCRs with disease status, and machine learning. Using immunosequencing, the study profiled T cell repertoires from 666 subjects and related those repertoires to cytomegalovirus serostatus. The study was designed to test whether signatures of past pathogen exposure could be identified by cataloging public T cell receptors. The paper as a whole reports these results and caveats: Immune exposure information for the cohort was limited to CMV serostatus. A few of the identified cytomegalovirus-associated TCR beta chains were confirmed in vitro to be specific for cytomegalovirus antigens. Roughly uniform sequencing depth across donors was assumed in presence/absence analyses, although this assumption may not hold. In a later analysis, HLA-associated TCR beta chains showed more clonal expansion and lower generation probabilities than non-associated chains that were equally common. According to a later analysis, parvovirus B19, influenza, CMV and Epstein-Barr virus appeared linked to several top co-occurrence clusters. A cluster of highly shared sequence variants was judged likely to represent a technical artifact of the sequencing pipeline. Across donors, most TCR sequences were observed very rarely, whereas some public TCRs were present in many individuals. Because counts were too low, seventeen rarely observed V segments, including chromosome 9 orphons, were excluded from the earlier analysis of around 640 of the donors. A further reported finding was that TCR beta sequences accurately predicted the HLA-A and HLA-B alleles for most subjects in the first cohort. According to the authors, the approach could potentially be generalized to other disease states and immunological phenotypes. A later genetic analysis associated a missense DCLRE1C variant with V-gene and J-gene trimming of TCR beta chains, and an independent cohort replicated the association. In a later analysis, TCR association rates were found to vary across HLA loci, with the most associated TCRs seen for DRB1 alleles and the fewest for HLA-C alleles. A later analysis associated roughly 17,000 TCR beta sequences with specific HLA alleles at a false discovery rate of 0.05. A later genetic analysis reported fewer N-insertions in productive TCRs among donors in an Asian-associated ancestry cluster than the approximately 700-donor mean. Correlated functional status among segregating V segments might reflect linkage disequilibrium, but an unknown experimental factor could not be ruled out. Most CMV-associated TCR beta chains appeared to be HLA-restricted in a later analysis, and the HLA associations seemed to be driven largely by CMV exposure. Some IMGT-functional V segments, including TRBV6-2 and TRBV6-3, could not be distinguished by the 87-base-pair reads and were therefore excluded. In this cohort, only TCR beta chains were sequenced, and detectable features were limited by the absence of alpha or paired-chain data. Cytomegalovirus status was reported to be diagnosed by the classifier with high specificity and sensitivity in both the original and validation cohorts. Assigning TCR associations to individual alleles was difficult when HLA alleles, especially DR and DQ, strongly co-occurred. The study gave a list of about 170 TCR beta chains associated with cytomegalovirus. In an earlier analysis of 587 of the donors, most TCR beta V segments appeared in productive rearrangements about 87% or about 30% of the time, broadly matching IMGT annotations. Because HLA typing was unavailable for some donors at each locus, only the typed subset was used in association tests.

The germline V gene (reference sequence) supplies CDR1 GTSNPN and CDR2 SVGIG. V and J are trimmed by 1 base and 7 bases, and the gene matches miss 7 bases of the junction. Including the terminal cysteine and phenylalanine, the CDR3 comprises 15 residues. The only DNA kept is the CDR3, 45 bases in frame from the first base. The TCR comes from a male donor in good health and CMV-seronegative. The sequencing input was PBMCs. The chain is made from TRBV30 and TRBJ1-5, with 10 junctional bases fitting TRBD1. The CDR3 sequence is CAWSALGQGDQPQHF. In nucleotides, the sequence is TGTGCCTGGAGTGCGCTAGGACAGGGGGACCAGCCCCAGCATTTT.